This TCR beta chain came from a study of blood T cell repertoires in COVID-19. The V and J ends lost 5 bases and 6 bases, in that order; junction bases with no gene match: 7. The CDR3 extends over 15 amino acids. The germline V gene has CDR1 SGHTA and CDR2 FQGTGA. In the authors' methods: The authors estimated nucleated cell counts from reference gene primer amplification. Here immunoSEQ multiplex PCR was the method, and the copy in TCRdb shows in-frame clones only, minus some. The D gene and trimming were derived from the DNA, and the V and J assignments and clone size from that table. Of a few hundred thousand clones listed, roughly nine tenths are singletons.

The sequencing sample was made of peripheral blood. The chain is built from TRBV7-3 and TRBJ1-6; 7 nucleotides agree with TRBD1. The clonotype comes from a woman between 35 and 50 years old who had recovered from COVID-19. For the CDR3, the DNA is TGTGCCAGCAGCCAAGGGGGACAGTTTAATTCACCCCTCCACTTT. It translates to CASSQGGQFNSPLHF. Full variable domain (rest looked up from reference TRBV7-3 and TRBJ1-6): GAGVSQTPSNKVTEKGKYVELRCDPISGHTALYWYRQSLGQGPEFLIYFQGTGAADDSGLPNDRFFAVRPEGSVSTLKIQRTERGDSAVYLCASSQGGQFNSPLHFGNGTRLTVT.